These 8 T cell receptor beta chains originate from one sample sequenced in a study of OX40 agonist ivuxolimab in advanced cancers. Data came from immunoSEQ multiplex PCR; TCRdb stores just in-frame clones and leaves some out. The sample consists of tens of thousands of clones, about 90% of them appearing once. This material consisted of CD4+ or CD8+ T cells sorted from blood, taken in a trial of the OX40 agonist ivuxolimab. The receptors come from an adult with an advanced solid tumor such as melanoma, head and neck, liver or kidney cancer.

V and J are TRBV2 and TRBJ2-5, with 9 bases lining up with TRBD1. J gave up 5 bases and V 5 bases, and 9 bases lay outside the gene matches. The V gene's germline CDR1 is SNHLY and CDR2 FYNNEI. This CDR3 has 15 residues. The CDR3 coding sequence is TGTGCCAGCAGTAGAGGGACAGGGAGGCGGGAGACCCAGTACTTC. Translation: CASSRGTGRRETQYF.

Concerning this clone itself: The same CDR3 also results from other DNA sequences found in this sample. This sequence joins TRBV6-5 and TRBJ2-1; D call uncertain. CDR3 length: 11 residues. Deletions cut 6 bases from V and 5 bases from J, with 5 bases between. Germline values: CDR1 MNHEY, CDR2 SVGAGI. The CDR3 region is CASRKNNEQFF. Here the CDR3 DNA reads TGTGCCAGCAGAAAGAACAATGAGCAGTTCTTC.

The chain carries TRBV7-9 and TRBJ2-7, with D unresolved. Trimming took 4 bases from V and 5 from J, leaving 6 bases between them. The germline CDR1 and CDR2 sequences are SEHNR and FQNEAQ (reference sequence). The CDR3 is made up of 11 amino acids. The CDR3 loop is CASSSKHEQYF. CDR3 nucleotides: TGTGCCAGCAGCTCCAAGCACGAGCAGTACTTC.

This CDR3 reads CASSSTAGRLAEQYF. Here the CDR3 DNA reads TGTGCCAGCAGCAGCACAGCCGGACGTTTGGCGGAGCAGTACTTC. The chain has TRBV5-5 and TRBJ2-7, with D uncertain. CDR1 and CDR2 (germline): SGHKS, YYEKEE (reference sequence). Trimming took off 4 bases at V and 7 bases at J, with 21 bases between the two ends. This CDR3 has 15 residues.

The rearrangement links TRBV27 to TRBJ2-7, with 8 bases matching TRBD1. V dropped 5 bases and J dropped 6; count of bases not matched to a gene: 3. The CDR3 loop spans 12 amino acids. Germline CDR1 and CDR2: MNHEY and SMNVEV (reference sequence). The CDR3 protein is CASSRTGFEQYF. The CDR3 DNA reads as TGTGCCAGCAGTCGGACAGGGTTCGAGCAGTACTTC.

V gene TRBV5-1 combines with J gene TRBJ1-1, with D uncertain. V dropped 6 bases and J dropped 4 bases, with 16 bases sitting between them. CDR3 length: 14 amino acids. Germline lookup yields CDR1 SGHRS and CDR2 YFSETQ. The CDR3, as DNA: TGCGCCAGCAAATCCTTTGGTGGAGGCACTGAAGCTTTCTTT. As protein: CASKSFGGGTEAFF. Looking up the rest from reference TRBV5-1 and TRBJ1-1 gives the full variable domain: KAGVTQTPRYLIKTRGQQVTLSCSPISGHRSVSWYQQTPGQGLQFLFEYFSETQRNKGNFPGRFSGRQFSNSRSEMNVSTLELGDSALYLCASKSFGGGTEAFFGQGTRLTVV.

Here the CDR3 DNA reads TGTGCCAGCTCACAACCGACAGCCGGGGAGCTGTTTTTT. This translates into CASSQPTAGELFF. This chain connects TRBV18 to TRBJ2-2, with D possibly TRBD1 on 5 matching bases. The V and J ends lost 4 bases and 6 bases respectively, with 9 bases between them. CDR1 is KGHSH, CDR2 LQKENI, per germline. The CDR3 loop spans 13 amino acids.

In regard to this clone: One end of the junction varies from germline; a read error may be responsible. V gene TRBV6-5 combines with J gene TRBJ1-6; D is unresolved. The germline V gene has CDR1 MNHEY and CDR2 SVGAGI. The CDR3 covers 12 residues. This chain's CDR3 is CASSDSNSPLHF. In DNA form, the CDR3 reads TGTGCCAGCAGTGACTCTAATTCACCCCTCCACTTT.